These T cell receptor beta chains were read from a single sample in a study of human T cells and chemical hapten exposure. TCRdb analysed the RACE reads with MiXCR anew, one entry per CDR3 protein. The table records 85,000 to 90,000 distinct CDR3 sequences, around 9.5% of them present only once. This specimen was whole blood, taken in connection with sensitization to the hapten diphenylcyclopropenone (DPC). These receptors all stem from a woman aged 40 to 50 with alopecia areata. Some clones in this sample may be carry-over from other donors' samples. Each CDR3 is given without its conserved first and last residue. Fields, in order: J gene, V gene, D gene, CDR3 protein. D genes are given only for firm matches.

J gene: TRBJ1-1
V gene: TRBV6-5
D gene: NA
CDR3 protein: ASSYDGQLEAF

J gene: TRBJ2-7
V gene: TRBV7-2
D gene: NA
CDR3 protein: ASSLVAYYEQY

J gene: TRBJ2-7
V gene: TRBV7-2
D gene: NA
CDR3 protein: ASSPGTWRGEQY

J gene: TRBJ1-2
V gene: TRBV6-6
D gene: NA
CDR3 protein: ASTPSPQRSYGYT

J gene: TRBJ2-7
V gene: TRBV19
D gene: NA
CDR3 protein: ASSISGKNEQY

J gene: TRBJ2-1
V gene: TRBV2
D gene: TRBD2
CDR3 protein: ASSGDSGGDQF

J gene: TRBJ2-7
V gene: TRBV7-9
D gene: TRBD2
CDR3 protein: ASSLSSGGPYEQY

J gene: TRBJ2-5
V gene: TRBV21-1
D gene: NA
CDR3 protein: ASSPSRGETQY

J gene: TRBJ2-7
V gene: TRBV7-8
D gene: NA
CDR3 protein: ASRKRDPYEQY

J gene: TRBJ1-5
V gene: TRBV12-3/TRBV12-4
D gene: NA
CDR3 protein: ASSPVFRPQH